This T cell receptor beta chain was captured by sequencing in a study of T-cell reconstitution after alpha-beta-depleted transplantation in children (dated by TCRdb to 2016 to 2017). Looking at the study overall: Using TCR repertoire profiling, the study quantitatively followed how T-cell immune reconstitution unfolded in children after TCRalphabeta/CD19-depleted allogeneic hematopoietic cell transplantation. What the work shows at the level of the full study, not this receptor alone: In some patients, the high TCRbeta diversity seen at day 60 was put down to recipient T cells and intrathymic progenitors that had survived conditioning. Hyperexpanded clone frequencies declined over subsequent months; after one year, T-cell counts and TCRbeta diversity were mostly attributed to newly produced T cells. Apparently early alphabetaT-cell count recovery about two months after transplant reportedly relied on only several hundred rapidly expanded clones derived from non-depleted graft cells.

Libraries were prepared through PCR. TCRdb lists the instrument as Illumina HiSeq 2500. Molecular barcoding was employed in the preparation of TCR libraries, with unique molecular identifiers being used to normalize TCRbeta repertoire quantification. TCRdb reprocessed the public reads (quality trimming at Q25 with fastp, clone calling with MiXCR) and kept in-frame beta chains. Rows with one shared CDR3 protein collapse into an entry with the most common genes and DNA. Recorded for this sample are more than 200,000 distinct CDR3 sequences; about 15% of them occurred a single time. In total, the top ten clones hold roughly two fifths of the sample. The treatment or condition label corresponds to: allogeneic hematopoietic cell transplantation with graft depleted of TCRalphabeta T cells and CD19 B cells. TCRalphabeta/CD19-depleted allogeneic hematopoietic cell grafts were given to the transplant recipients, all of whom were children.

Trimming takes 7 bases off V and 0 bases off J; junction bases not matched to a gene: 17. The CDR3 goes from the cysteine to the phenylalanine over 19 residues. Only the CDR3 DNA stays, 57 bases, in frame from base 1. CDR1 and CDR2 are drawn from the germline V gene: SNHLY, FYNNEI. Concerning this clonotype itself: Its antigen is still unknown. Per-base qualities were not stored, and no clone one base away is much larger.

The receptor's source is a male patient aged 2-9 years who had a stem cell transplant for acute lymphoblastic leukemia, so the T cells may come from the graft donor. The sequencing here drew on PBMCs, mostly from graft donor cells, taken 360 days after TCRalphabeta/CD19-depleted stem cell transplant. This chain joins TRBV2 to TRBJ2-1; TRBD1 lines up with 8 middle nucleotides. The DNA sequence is TGTGCCAGCATCTCCCCCCACAGGGACAGGATAAACTCCTACAATGAGCAGTTCTTC. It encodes CASISPHRDRINSYNEQFF.